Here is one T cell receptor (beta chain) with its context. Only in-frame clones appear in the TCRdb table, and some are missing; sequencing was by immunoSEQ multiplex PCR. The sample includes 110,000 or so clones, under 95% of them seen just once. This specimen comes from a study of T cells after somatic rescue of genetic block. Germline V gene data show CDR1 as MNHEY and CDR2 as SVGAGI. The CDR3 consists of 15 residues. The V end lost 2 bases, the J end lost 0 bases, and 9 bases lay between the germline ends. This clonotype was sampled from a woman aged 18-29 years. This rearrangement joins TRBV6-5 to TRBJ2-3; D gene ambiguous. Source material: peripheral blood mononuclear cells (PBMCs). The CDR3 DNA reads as TGTGCCAGCAGTTACAGCCGCGGCAGCACAGATACGCAGTATTTT. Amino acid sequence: CASSYSRGSTDTQYF.